These 18 T cell receptor beta chains were sequenced from one sample in a study of cytomegalovirus exposure and HLA in healthy donors. 13 Jbeta primers and 60 Vbeta primers were used for the PCR. Sequenced by immunoSEQ multiplex PCR; TCRdb stores in-frame clones only, minus some. Among 100,000 or so clones, roughly 79% were seen once, and the ten largest hold about 5.3%. The specimen was PBMCs. The receptors derive from a male donor in good health and CMV-seronegative.

The chain couples TRBV21-1 to TRBJ1-1. TRBV21-1 is a pseudogene segment. The CDR3 spans 15 residues. The CDR3: CASSPLAPEWTEAFF. CDR3 DNA: TGTGCCAGCAGCCCTCTAGCTCCAGAATGGACTGAAGCTTTCTTT.

This chain joins TRBV21-1 and TRBJ2-1; TRBD2 reflects the table's D call only, with no check against the DNA. TRBV21-1 is a recognized pseudogene. The CDR3 consists of 17 residues. CDR3 sequence: CASSENVSGRAGNEQFF. CDR3 bases: TGTGCCAGCAGCGAAAACGTTAGCGGGAGGGCCGGGAATGAGCAGTTCTTC.

This chain joins TRBV14 and TRBJ1-3; 9 nucleotides line up with TRBD1. There are 23 residues in the CDR3. From germline, CDR1 is SGHDN and CDR2 FVKESK. J was trimmed by 0 bases and V by 0 bases; bases with no gene match: 21. The CDR3 DNA is TGTGCCAGCAGCCAAGATTGGGGACAGGGCGTCTCCCTACCCGAATTCTCTGGAAACACCATATATTTT. Translated, it gives CASSQDWGQGVSLPEFSGNTIYF.

The V call is TRBV2, the J call TRBJ1-5; D unclear. Germline loops: CDR1 SNHLY, CDR2 FYNNEI. Trimming left V 6 bases short and J 0 bases short, with 12 bases between. The CDR3 contains 15 residues. CDR3 DNA: TGTGCCAGCAGACCCGAGGCGGGTAGCAATCAGCCCCAGCATTTT. It is translated as CASRPEAGSNQPQHF.

This chain joins TRBV5-1 and TRBJ2-1; 10 bases agree with TRBD2. V trimming: 4 bases; J trimming: 9 bases; junction bases outside the gene matches: 16. The CDR3 has 17 residues. Germline CDR1 SGHRS, CDR2 YFSETQ. CDR3 in amino acids: CASSPVPTSGRAAEQFF. DNA of the CDR3: TGCGCCAGCAGCCCCGTACCAACCAGCGGGAGGGCCGCTGAGCAGTTCTTC.

The chain employs TRBV7-2 and TRBJ2-1; TRBD2 might be the D (6 bases). Germline lookup yields CDR1 SGHTA and CDR2 FQGNSA. This CDR3 is 15 amino acids long. Trimming took off 1 base at V and 4 bases at J, with 11 bases between the two ends. The CDR3 region is CASSLGPGVYNEQFF. Written as DNA, the CDR3 is TGTGCCAGCAGCTTAGGCCCGGGAGTTTACAATGAGCAGTTCTTC. Full variable domain (rest looked up from reference TRBV7-2 and TRBJ2-1): GAGVSQSPSNKVTEKGKDVELRCDPISGHTALYWYRQSLGQGLEFLIYFQGNSAPDKSGLPSDRFSAERTGGSVSTLTIQRTQQEDSAVYLCASSLGPGVYNEQFFGPGTRLTVL.

This clone has ten or more counts. In DNA, the CDR3 is TGTGCCAGCAGTTTAAGTGTCGGAGCAGAAGAGACCCAGTACTTC. Translation gives CASSLSVGAEETQYF. The rearrangement joins TRBV28 to TRBJ2-5; D gene ambiguous. V lost 2 bases and J lost 3, with 13 bases in between. CDR3 length: 15 residues. Germline assignment: CDR1 MDHEN and CDR2 SYDVKM.

V and J are TRBV27 and TRBJ2-1, with 10 nucleotides matching TRBD2. The germline CDR1 and CDR2 sequences are MNHEY and SMNVEV (reference sequence). The CDR3 covers 15 residues. V was clipped by 6 bases and J by 4 bases; unmatched bases: 6. DNA of the CDR3: TGTGCCAGCAGCAGTGGGACTAGCGTATACAATGAGCAGTTCTTC. This encodes CASSSGTSVYNEQFF.

The chain links TRBV4-1 to TRBJ2-5; D call uncertain. The J call may be incorrect, as the DNA end agrees better with TRBJ2-7. The V gene's germline CDR1 is MGHRA and CDR2 YSYEKL. This CDR3 has 15 residues. Here the CDR3 reads CASSQDLLPSYEQYF. Here the CDR3 DNA reads TGCGCCAGCAGCCAAGACCTTTTGCCCTCCTACGAGCAGTACTTC.

The V call is TRBV19, the J call TRBJ1-5; D not resolved. The CDR3 is made up of 13 amino acids. CDR1 and CDR2 from the germline V gene are LNHDA and SQIVND (reference sequence). V was pared by 0 bases and J by 5 bases, with 5 bases between. The CDR3 coding sequence is TGTGCCAGTAGTATAGATCGCGATCAGCCCCAGCATTTT. Protein sequence: CASSIDRDQPQHF.

The chain joins TRBV27 to TRBJ2-3; the match to TRBD2 covers 8 bases. Trimming removed 1 base from V and 4 bases from J; junction bases left unmatched: 7. Germline lookup yields CDR1 MNHEY and CDR2 SMNVEV (reference sequence). The length of the CDR3 is 16 residues. The CDR3 DNA follows: TGTGCCAGCAGTTTATTCCGGGAGGGGTTTCCAGATACGCAGTATTTT. As protein: CASSLFREGFPDTQYF.

The chain uses TRBV7-9 and TRBJ2-7; maybe TRBD1 (5 bases). Germline lookup yields CDR1 SEHNR and CDR2 FQNEAQ (reference sequence). The V gene lost 3 bases and the J gene lost 4 bases, with 10 bases spanning the gap. The CDR3 is 13 residues long. CDR3: CASSLAGNYEQYF. CDR3 in DNA: TGTGCCAGCAGCTTGGCAGGGAATTACGAGCAGTACTTC.

The chain combines TRBV6-5 with TRBJ1-1; possible D gene TRBD1, 6 bases. CDR1 is MNHEY and CDR2 is SVGAGI in the germline V gene. Between the trimmed V and J ends, which lost 5 bases and 5 bases, there was a span of 18 bases. The CDR3 runs 15 residues. This chain's CDR3 is CASSVRWGLGTEAFF. In DNA form, the CDR3 reads TGTGCCAGCAGTGTGCGGTGGGGGCTCGGAACTGAAGCTTTCTTT.

This rearrangement joins TRBV19 to TRBJ2-1, with TRBD2 matching 12 bases. This CDR3 is built from 15 residues. Unmatched junction bases numbered 3, after V lost 5 bases and J lost 4 bases. In germline, CDR1 is LNHDA, CDR2 SQIVND (reference sequence). CDR3: CASSWTSGVYNEQFF. The CDR3 DNA follows: TGTGCCAGTAGTTGGACTAGCGGGGTTTACAATGAGCAGTTCTTC.

This chain connects TRBV9 to TRBJ2-1; 8 bases are a match to TRBD2. The CDR3 runs to 16 residues. V shed 0 bases and J 5 bases; nucleotides not matched to a gene: 7. Germline lookup yields CDR1 SGDLS and CDR2 YYNGEE. The CDR3 is CASSVGSLAVDNEQFF. The CDR3 DNA reads TGTGCCAGCAGCGTAGGGTCACTAGCGGTAGACAATGAGCAGTTCTTC.

The J gene is TRBJ1-2, the V gene TRBV6-1; no reliable D call. CDR1 is MNHNS and CDR2 is SASEGT in the germline V gene. This CDR3 comprises 13 residues. Trimming pared 6 bases from V and 4 bases from J, leaving 12 bases between. CDR3 DNA sequence: TGTGCCAGCAGGGGCGAGATCTTCTATGGCTACACCTTC. Protein: CASRGEIFYGYTF.

Only one count was recorded for this clone. This chain connects TRBV7-3 to TRBJ1-1; a weak D match, TRBD1 (5 bases). CDR3 length equals 14 residues. Germline CDR1 SGHTA, CDR2 FQGTGA. Trimming shortened V by 3 bases and J by 3 bases, and 11 bases separated the two germline ends. The CDR3 spells CASSLTVGDTEAFF. The CDR3 coding sequence is TGTGCCAGCAGCTTGACTGTAGGGGACACTGAAGCTTTCTTT.

The V gene is TRBV9, the J gene TRBJ2-1; tentatively, D is TRBD2 (6 bases). Trimming took off 3 bases at V and 0 bases at J, with 16 bases between the two ends. Germline values: CDR1 SGDLS, CDR2 YYNGEE. The CDR3 extends over 17 amino acids. This CDR3 is CASSARLGSPSYNEQFF. The CDR3 coding sequence is TGTGCCAGCAGCGCTCGACTAGGATCCCCCTCCTACAATGAGCAGTTCTTC.